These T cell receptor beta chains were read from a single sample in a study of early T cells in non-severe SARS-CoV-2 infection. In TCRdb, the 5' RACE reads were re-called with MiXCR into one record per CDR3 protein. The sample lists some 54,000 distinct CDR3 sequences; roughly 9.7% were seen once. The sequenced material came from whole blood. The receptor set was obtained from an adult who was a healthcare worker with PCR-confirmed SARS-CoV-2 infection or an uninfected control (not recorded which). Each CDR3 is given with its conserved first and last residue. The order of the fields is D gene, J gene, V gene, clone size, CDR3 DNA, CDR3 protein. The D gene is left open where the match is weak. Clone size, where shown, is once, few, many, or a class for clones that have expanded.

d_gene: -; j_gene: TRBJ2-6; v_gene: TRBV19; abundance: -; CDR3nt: TGTGCCAGTAGTATAGTGGCAGGGGCGCCCTCTGGGGCCAACGTCCTGACTTTC; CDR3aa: CASSIVAGAPSGANVLTF
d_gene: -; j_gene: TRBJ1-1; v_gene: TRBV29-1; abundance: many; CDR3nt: TGCAGCGCGGAAGGACCCATAGAAGCTTTCTTT; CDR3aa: CSAEGPIEAFF
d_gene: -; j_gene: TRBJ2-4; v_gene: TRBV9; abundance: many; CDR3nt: TGTGCCAGCAGCAACGGGGGTCAGCTTCAGTACTTC; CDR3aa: CASSNGGQLQYF
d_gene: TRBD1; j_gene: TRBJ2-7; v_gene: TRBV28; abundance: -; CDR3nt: TGTGCCAGCAGTACCCCCCGGGACAGGGCCTACGAGCAGTACTTC; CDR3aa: CASSTPRDRAYEQYF
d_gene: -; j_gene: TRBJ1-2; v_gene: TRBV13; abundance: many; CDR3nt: TGTGCCAGCAACCGAGATACAGGGTACGGTGAACGTGGCTACACCTTC; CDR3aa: CASNRDTGYGERGYTF
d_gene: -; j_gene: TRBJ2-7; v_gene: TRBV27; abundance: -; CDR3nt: TGTGCCAGCAGCCCTTACCCGGAAGGGAGTAACTACGAGCAGTACTTC; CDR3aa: CASSPYPEGSNYEQYF
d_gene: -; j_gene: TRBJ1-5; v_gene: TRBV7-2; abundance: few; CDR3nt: TGTGCCAGCAGCCCGGTCCTTGGACAGAATCAGCCCCAGCATTTT; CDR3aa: CASSPVLGQNQPQHF
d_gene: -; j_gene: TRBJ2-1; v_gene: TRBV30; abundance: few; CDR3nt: TGTGCCTGGAGTAAGACGGGAGCGTTTAATGAGCAGTTCTTC; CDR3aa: CAWSKTGAFNEQFF
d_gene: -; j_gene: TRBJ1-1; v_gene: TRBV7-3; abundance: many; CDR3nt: TGTGCCAGCAGCCCCCCCTTCGGCGAAGAGGGGACTGAAGCTTTCTTT; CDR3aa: CASSPPFGEEGTEAFF
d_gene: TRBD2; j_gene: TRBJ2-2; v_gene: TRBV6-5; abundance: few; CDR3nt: TGTGCCAGCAGTCAGCGGGAGGTCCGCACCGGGGAGCTGTTTTTT; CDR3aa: CASSQREVRTGELFF
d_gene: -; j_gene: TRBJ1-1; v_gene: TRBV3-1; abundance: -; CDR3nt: TGTGCCAGCAGCCAAAGCTGGAACACTGAAGCTTTCTTT; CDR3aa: CASSQSWNTEAFF
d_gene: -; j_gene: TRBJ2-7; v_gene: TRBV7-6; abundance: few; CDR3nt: TGTGCCAGCCTAATTTATATCGGCGGCGAGCAGTACTTC; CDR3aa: CASLIYIGGEQYF
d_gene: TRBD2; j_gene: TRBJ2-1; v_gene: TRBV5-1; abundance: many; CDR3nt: TGCGCCAGCAGCGGGGGACTAGCGGGCCGTTACAATGAGCAGTTCTTC; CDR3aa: CASSGGLAGRYNEQFF
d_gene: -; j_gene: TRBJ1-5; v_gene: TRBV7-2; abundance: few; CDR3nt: TGTGCCAGCAGCTTACGGGGGACTCAGCCCCAGCATTTT; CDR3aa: CASSLRGTQPQHF
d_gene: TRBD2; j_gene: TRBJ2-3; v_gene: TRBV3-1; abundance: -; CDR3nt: TGTGCCAGCAGCCAGGAGCCGACTAGCACAGAAACGCAGTATTTT; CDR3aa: CASSQEPTSTETQYF
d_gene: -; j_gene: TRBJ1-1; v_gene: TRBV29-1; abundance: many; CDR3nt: TGCAGCGTTGACGTTGGAGAGGGCACTGAAGCTTTCTTT; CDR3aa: CSVDVGEGTEAFF